A single sample is the source of the 10 T cell receptor beta chains below, sequenced in a study of blood T cell repertoires in COVID-19. Generated by immunoSEQ multiplex PCR, the TCRdb table keeps only in-frame clones and is missing some. The data hold 100,000 to 150,000 clones, with about four fifths observed a single time. The sequenced sample consisted of peripheral blood. These receptors all come from a man aged 60-69 years with acute or convalescent COVID-19.

On this clone itself: Other DNA sequences from this sample encode an identical CDR3 as well. This CDR3 is CASSLGLAVYNEQFF. The CDR3, as DNA: TGCGCCAGCAGCTTGGGACTAGCGGTATACAATGAGCAGTTCTTC. V gene TRBV5-1 combines with J gene TRBJ2-1; 9 bases match TRBD2. CDR1 is SGHRS and CDR2 is YFSETQ in the germline V gene. The CDR3 totals 15 residues. V dropped 0 bases and J dropped 4; count of bases not matched to a gene: 2.

The chain combines TRBV27 with TRBJ2-1, with 8 positions matching TRBD2. V dropped 2 bases and J dropped 0; count of bases not matched to a gene: 9. Germline values: CDR1 MNHEY, CDR2 SMNVEV (reference sequence). The CDR3 runs 18 residues. The CDR3, as DNA: TGTGCCAGCAGTTTAGGGGCTAGCGGGCCCAGCTCCTACAATGAGCAGTTCTTC. This sequence encodes CASSLGASGPSSYNEQFF.

CDR3 loop: CASRPTGSTGELFF. In DNA form, the CDR3 reads TGTGCCAGCAGGCCAACAGGGAGCACCGGGGAGCTGTTTTTT. This chain joins TRBV2 and TRBJ2-2; TRBD1 might be the D (6 bases). Trimming removed 6 bases from V and 4 bases from J, with 12 bases in between. CDR3 size: 14 residues. Germline-derived CDR1 and CDR2 are SNHLY and FYNNEI.

This chain joins TRBV5-1 and TRBJ2-6; D unresolved. CDR3 length: 15 amino acids. Germline V gives CDR1 SGHRS, CDR2 YFSETQ. Trimming stripped 1 base from V and 0 bases from J, with 5 bases between. The CDR3 sequence: CASSLLASGANVLTF. The CDR3 DNA follows: TGCGCCAGCAGCTTGTTGGCCTCTGGGGCCAACGTCCTGACTTTC.

This clone has more than one count but fewer than ten. V usage is TRBV25-1 and J usage is TRBJ1-2, with D unclear. The CDR3 consists of 14 residues. The V end was cut by 2 bases, the J end by 4 bases, with 11 bases between. The germline V gene has CDR1 MGHDK and CDR2 SYGVNS. Here the CDR3 reads CASSEGNGLYGYTF. The CDR3 DNA sequence: TGTGCCAGCAGTGAAGGGAACGGACTCTATGGCTACACCTTC.

The chain joins TRBV19 to TRBJ2-7; 7 bases align to TRBD1. The germline gives CDR1 LNHDA, CDR2 SQIVND (reference sequence). CDR3 length: 13 residues. The ends lost 5 bases at V and 2 bases at J; junction bases unmatched: 3. CDR3 sequence reads: CASSHTGAYEQYF. CDR3 nucleotides: TGTGCCAGTAGTCATACAGGGGCCTACGAGCAGTACTTC.

The chain couples TRBV28 to TRBJ1-5, with D unclear. Germline CDR1 MDHEN, CDR2 SYDVKM. CDR3 length: 15 amino acids. Trimming shortened V by 3 bases and J by 2 bases, and 11 bases separated the two germline ends. Here the CDR3 reads CASSFASLGNQPQHF. In DNA form, the CDR3 reads TGTGCCAGCAGTTTTGCGTCCCTAGGCAATCAGCCCCAGCATTTT.

The chain combines TRBV24-1 with TRBJ2-1; D possibly corresponds to TRBD1 (6 bases). There are 12 residues in the CDR3. Germline V gene sequence: CDR1 KGHDR, CDR2 SFDVKD. Deletions cut 9 bases from V and 6 bases from J, with 11 bases between. The CDR3 is CATALDSNEQFF. The DNA of the CDR3 is TGTGCCACCGCATTGGACAGCAATGAGCAGTTCTTC.

This rearrangement joins TRBV5-1 to TRBJ1-2; 7 bases are shared with TRBD1. This CDR3 is built from 13 residues. V lost 4 bases, J lost 3 bases, and 3 bases stayed unmatched. Germline assignment: CDR1 SGHRS and CDR2 YFSETQ. CDR3 sequence: CASSSTGDYGYTF. CDR3 coding DNA: TGCGCCAGCAGCAGCACAGGGGACTATGGCTACACCTTC.

This clone was found a few times. The gene calls are TRBV7-9 and TRBJ1-3; TRBD1 matches at 8 bases. The CDR3 extends over 14 amino acids. CDR1 and CDR2 from the germline V gene are SEHNR and FQNEAQ (reference sequence). The V and J ends lost 4 bases and 7 bases, in that order; junction bases with no gene match: 6. The CDR3 loop is CASSYPRQGNTIYF. Written as DNA, the CDR3 is TGTGCCAGCAGCTACCCTAGACAGGGGAACACCATATATTTT. Variable domain in full (rest from reference TRBV7-9 and TRBJ1-3): DTGVSQNPRHKITKRGQNVTFRCDPISEHNRLYWYRQTLGQGPEFLTYFQNEAQLEKSRLLSDRFSAERPKGSFSTLEIQRTEQGDSAMYLCASSYPRQGNTIYFGEGSWLTVV.